This T cell receptor beta chain was found in a study of T cell repertoires in cytomegalovirus infection. Study in general: Matching HLA type, along with CMV infection, was indicated by public TCR beta signatures. Study results and caveats: Cumulative frequency of public TCR beta families picked out carriers of CMV plus the relevant HLA. Dominant in the ex vivo response were TCR beta clonotypes restricted by HLA-C and specific for CMV.

From the reads, TCRdb called clonotypes with MiXCR, one entry per CDR3 protein. The profile covers some 180,000 distinct CDR3 sequences, with roughly 19% appearing a single time and 2.9% taken by the ten largest. In germline, CDR1 is MDHEN, CDR2 SYDVKM. Trimming removed 9 bases from V and 4 bases from J, with 9 bases in between. There are 11 residues in the CDR3. This clonotype was recorded a few times. Antigen unknown. The clonotype comes from a human donor in good health (CMV status not recorded). Some clones in this sample may be carry-over from other donors' samples. The sequenced sample was PBMCs. The chain employs TRBV28 and TRBJ1-2; no reliable D call. This CDR3 is CASWSAYGYTF. DNA of the CDR3: TGTGCCAGTTGGTCTGCCTATGGCTACACCTTC.